The source of this T cell receptor beta chain is a study of cytomegalovirus exposure and HLA in healthy donors. From germline, CDR1 is MNHNS and CDR2 SASEGT. This CDR3 is 14 amino acids long. Deletions cut 4 bases from V and 2 bases from J, with 12 bases between. PCR used 60 Vbeta primers and 13 Jbeta primers. Libraries were prepared by immunoSEQ multiplex PCR; TCRdb keeps only in-frame clonotypes and omits some of them. The sample has 200,000 to 250,000 clones; about 74% are singletons. This TCR came from a man aged 40-49 years in good health and CMV-seronegative. V is TRBV6-1 and J is TRBJ2-7, with D perhaps TRBD1 (6 bases). The sample consisted of PBMCs. DNA of the CDR3: TGTGCCAGCAGTGCACAGGGCCAGACCTACGAGCAGTACTTC. This translates into CASSAQGQTYEQYF.